Below are 31 T cell receptor beta chains sequenced from a single sample in a study of blood T cell repertoires in COVID-19. Data came from immunoSEQ multiplex PCR; TCRdb stores just in-frame clones and leaves some out. Here the sample spans about 60,000 clones, over 60% being singletons. The sample comprised peripheral blood. The source of these receptors is a man younger than 40 with COVID-19, enrolled during active disease.

This rearrangement joins TRBV6-6 to TRBJ2-5, with 7 bases matching TRBD2. Germline CDR1 MNHNY, CDR2 SVGAGI (reference sequence). Losses at the gene ends were 7 bases for V and 3 bases for J; bases not matched to a gene: 8. The CDR3 totals 14 residues. CDR3 in amino acids: CASNLSGTKETQYF. The CDR3 bases are TGTGCCAGCAATCTATCCGGGACTAAAGAGACCCAGTACTTC.

The gene calls are TRBV18 and TRBJ2-2; the match to TRBD1 covers 12 bases. The V gene end was trimmed by 0 bases and the J gene end by 0 bases; junction bases not matched to a gene: 14. The CDR3 length is 22 residues. The V gene's germline CDR1 is KGHSH and CDR2 LQKENI. The CDR3 nucleotides read TGTGCCAGCTCACCACCGGGATGGGACAGGGGGCGCGGAGGGACGAACACCGGGGAGCTGTTTTTT. This translates into CASSPPGWDRGRGGTNTGELFF.

This chain uses TRBV4-3 with TRBJ1-6; D is perhaps TRBD1 (6 bases). Germline V gives CDR1 LGHNA, CDR2 YSLEER. V was trimmed by 4 bases and J by 0 bases, leaving 10 bases between them. The CDR3 is 16 amino acids. The CDR3 loop is CASSPDRSSYNSPLHF. The CDR3, as DNA: TGCGCCAGCAGCCCGGACAGAAGCTCCTATAATTCACCCCTCCACTTT.

This clone was seen repeatedly, ten times or more. This chain connects TRBV5-1 to TRBJ2-7; 9 bases align to TRBD1. Germline lookup yields CDR1 SGHRS and CDR2 YFSETQ. The CDR3 consists of 15 residues. With 4 bases clipped from V and 6 bases from J, the junction kept 11 bases outside the gene matches. In nucleotides, the CDR3 is TGCGCCAGCAGCCCGGTTGGGACAGGGAGGTCCGAGCAGTACTTC. It is translated as CASSPVGTGRSEQYF.

The CDR3 spells CASSNYRGYNEQFF. The CDR3 DNA reads TGTGCCAGCAGCAATTACAGGGGCTACAATGAGCAGTTCTTC. This sequence joins TRBV11-3 and TRBJ2-1, with 7 positions matching TRBD1. CDR3 size: 14 residues. V lost 5 bases to trimming and J lost 3 bases; unmatched junction nucleotides: 4. The germline V gene encodes CDR1 SGHNT and CDR2 YENEEA.

This chain links TRBV7-3 with TRBJ2-1; TRBD2 matches 10 bases. Trimming took 2 bases from V and 8 from J; bases not matched to a gene: 6. In germline, CDR1 is SGHTA, CDR2 FQGTGA. The CDR3 covers 15 residues. The CDR3 loop reads CASSLPASGSYEQFF. The DNA for the CDR3 is TGTGCCAGCAGCTTACCGGCTAGCGGGAGCTATGAGCAGTTCTTC.

The gene calls are TRBV29-1 and TRBJ2-2; 9 positions match TRBD1. V lost 6 bases, J lost 5 bases, and 4 bases stayed unmatched. The CDR3 runs to 13 residues. Germline lookup yields CDR1 SQVTM and CDR2 ANQGSEA. The CDR3, as DNA: TGCAGCGTCCATGACAGGGGGACCGGGGAGCTGTTTTTT. Amino acid sequence: CSVHDRGTGELFF.

The V and J genes are TRBV28 and TRBJ2-4; the match to TRBD2 covers 7 bases. This CDR3 contains 16 residues. V shed 2 bases, J shed 1 base, and the junction held 5 bases outside the gene matches. Germline loops: CDR1 MDHEN, CDR2 SYDVKM. CDR3 sequence: CASSLLGGTAKNIQYF. CDR3 in DNA: TGTGCCAGCAGTTTACTGGGGGGGACGGCCAAAAACATTCAGTACTTC.

This clone was observed once. This chain uses TRBV28 with TRBJ1-6, with D uncertain. Germline CDR1 MDHEN, CDR2 SYDVKM. The CDR3 runs 17 residues. With 2 bases removed from V and 0 bases from J, the gap between germline ends came to 11 bases. The CDR3: CASSLVRMSSYNSPLHF. CDR3 DNA sequence: TGTGCCAGCAGTTTAGTACGTATGAGCTCCTATAATTCACCCCTCCACTTT.

The chain combines TRBV7-9 with TRBJ2-7; D possibly corresponds to TRBD2 (6 bases). The CDR3 is made up of 14 amino acids. V shed 5 bases and J shed 3 bases, with 14 bases lying between them. Germline V gives CDR1 SEHNR, CDR2 FQNEAQ (reference sequence). In DNA form, the CDR3 reads TGTGCCAGCAGCGTAACCGGGACTCGCTACGAGCAGTACTTC. Translated: CASSVTGTRYEQYF.

The chain links TRBV7-6 to TRBJ2-2; 13 positions agree with TRBD2. The CDR3 extends over 17 amino acids. The V gene's germline CDR1 is SGHVS and CDR2 FNYEAQ. Unmatched junction bases numbered 5, after V lost 2 bases and J lost 5 bases. The CDR3, as DNA: TGTGCCAGCAGCTTATCGGCGACTAGCGGGGGGACCGGGGAGCTGTTTTTT. This gives the protein CASSLSATSGGTGELFF.

The chain is built from TRBV5-1 and TRBJ2-7; 8 nucleotides agree with TRBD2. Germline trimming cut 2 bases from V and 6 bases from J; bases unmatched to any gene: 10. Germline V lookup: CDR1 SGHRS, CDR2 YFSETQ. This CDR3 spans 15 amino acids. The CDR3 region has the DNA TGCGCCAGCAGCTTAGACCTTAGCGGGATCAGCGAGCAGTACTTC. Translated, it gives CASSLDLSGISEQYF.

This clone was found a few times. This chain joins TRBV7-9 and TRBJ2-1, with D perhaps matching TRBD2 (6 bases). The germline V gene encodes CDR1 SEHNR and CDR2 FQNEAQ (reference sequence). This CDR3 contains 16 residues. The V end lost 3 bases, the J end lost 14 bases, and 26 bases lay between the germline ends. CDR3 nucleotide sequence: TGTGCCAGCAGCTTGGGACGACTAGAAGGGGATATGGTGAAGTTCTTC. Protein sequence: CASSLGRLEGDMVKFF. Filled out from reference TRBV7-9 and TRBJ2-1, the complete variable domain reads DTGVSQNPRHKITKRGQNVTFRCDPISEHNRLYWYRQTLGQGPEFLTYFQNEAQLEKSRLLSDRFSAERPKGSFSTLEIQRTEQGDSAMYLCASSLGRLEGDMVKFFGPGTRLTVL.

This rearrangement joins TRBV25-1 to TRBJ2-7; maybe TRBD2 (6 bases). Germline V gives CDR1 MGHDK, CDR2 SYGVNS. This CDR3 comprises 14 residues. Between the trimmed V and J ends, which lost 5 bases and 4 bases, there was a span of 15 bases. The CDR3: CASSTGRRAYEQYF. The CDR3 bases are TGTGCCAGCAGTACGGGACGGAGGGCTTACGAGCAGTACTTC.

This sequence joins TRBV18 and TRBJ2-1; tentative D call: TRBD2 (6 bases). Germline V gene lookup returns CDR1 KGHSH and CDR2 LQKENI. Trimming took 0 bases from V and 2 from J, leaving 11 bases between them. The CDR3 runs 16 residues. The CDR3 nucleotides read TGTGCCAGCTCACCACCGTCCGGGAGTCCCTACAATGAGCAGTTCTTC. Its protein product is CASSPPSGSPYNEQFF.

This chain uses TRBV9 with TRBJ2-6; a weak D match, TRBD2 (6 bases). CDR1 and CDR2 from the germline V gene are SGDLS and YYNGEE. V was cut by 4 bases and J by 4 bases, with 15 bases left in between. The CDR3 has 16 residues. In DNA, the CDR3 is TGTGCCAGCAGCTTACGGGGCGGGGACGGGGCCAACGTCCTGACTTTC. Amino acids: CASSLRGGDGANVLTF. The full variable domain, its missing parts supplied by reference TRBV9 and TRBJ2-6, is DSGVTQTPKHLITATGQRVTLRCSPRSGDLSVYWYQQSLDQGLQFLIQYYNGEERAKGNILERFSAQQFPDLHSELNLSSLELGDSALYFCASSLRGGDGANVLTFGAGSRLTVL.

The CDR3 protein is CASSLVGGGNNEQFF. For the CDR3, the DNA is TGTGCCAGCAGCTTAGTCGGGGGGGGCAACAATGAGCAGTTCTTC. The V call is TRBV7-2, the J call TRBJ2-1; 8 positions agree with TRBD2. This CDR3 comprises 15 residues. Germline CDR1 reads SGHTA; CDR2 reads FQGNSA. After removal of 1 base from V and 5 bases from J, the junction contained 4 bases not matched to a gene. Together with reference TRBV7-2 and TRBJ2-1, the CDR3 gives the full variable domain: GAGVSQSPSNKVTEKGKDVELRCDPISGHTALYWYRQSLGQGLEFLIYFQGNSAPDKSGLPSDRFSAERTGGSVSTLTIQRTQQEDSAVYLCASSLVGGGNNEQFFGPGTRLTVL.

The V and J genes are TRBV19 and TRBJ1-3; D is undetermined. The CDR3 loop spans 14 amino acids. CDR1 LNHDA and CDR2 SQIVND come from the germline V gene (reference sequence). V gave up 10 bases and J gave up 0 bases, with 13 bases separating them. CDR3 coding DNA: TGTGCCACCGCGGCCCAACACTCTGGAAACACCATATATTTT. Translated, it gives CATAAQHSGNTIYF.

The rearrangement joins TRBV25-1 to TRBJ2-7; D is possibly TRBD1 (5 bases). Between the trimmed V and J ends, which lost 2 bases and 2 bases, there was a span of 10 bases. Per germline, CDR1 MGHDK and CDR2 SYGVNS. The CDR3 covers 14 residues. The CDR3 loop is CASSEIVTAYEQYF. The CDR3 nucleotides are TGTGCCAGCAGTGAAATAGTGACAGCCTACGAGCAGTACTTC.

This clone was picked up a small number of times. CDR3 region: CASSRTQQHTGELFF. Here the CDR3 DNA reads TGTGCCAGCAGCCGAACACAACAACACACCGGGGAGCTGTTTTTT. The chain links TRBV9 to TRBJ2-2; D not resolved. The CDR3 runs to 15 residues. Trimming removed 4 bases from V and 3 bases from J, with 13 bases in between. CDR1 is SGDLS, CDR2 YYNGEE, per germline.

V gene TRBV19 combines with J gene TRBJ2-7, with 10 bases fitting TRBD1. The V segment lost 2 bases and the J segment 4 bases; nucleotides outside the gene matches: 5. CDR3 length equals 15 residues. The germline V gene encodes CDR1 LNHDA and CDR2 SQIVND (reference sequence). This chain's CDR3 is CASSIRPGQGYEQYF. The CDR3 DNA sequence: TGTGCCAGTAGTATACGCCCGGGACAGGGGTACGAGCAGTACTTC.

The J gene is TRBJ2-5, the V gene TRBV30, with 8 bases identical to TRBD2. Germline-derived CDR1 and CDR2 are GTSNPN and SVGIG (reference sequence). This CDR3 has 14 amino acids. Trimming removed 3 bases from V and 5 bases from J; junction bases left unmatched: 8. The CDR3: CAWRPSGRGETQYF. The DNA of the CDR3 is TGTGCCTGGAGACCCAGCGGGAGAGGGGAGACCCAGTACTTC.

V usage is TRBV4-1 and J usage is TRBJ1-5; D possibly corresponds to TRBD1 (5 bases). V was clipped by 0 bases and J by 1 base, with 13 bases between them. The CDR3 contains 17 residues. The germline CDR1 and CDR2 sequences are MGHRA and YSYEKL. The CDR3 DNA is TGCGCCAGCAGCCAAGAATTGGGGGAGGGAAGCAATCAGCCCCAGCATTTT. This encodes CASSQELGEGSNQPQHF.

V usage is TRBV9 and J usage is TRBJ2-5; 11 bases match TRBD2. J was trimmed by 4 bases and V by 4 bases; bases with no gene match: 6. The germline V gene encodes CDR1 SGDLS and CDR2 YYNGEE. The CDR3 has 15 amino acids. CDR3 nucleotides: TGTGCCAGCAGCACCAGGACTAGCGGGCTAGAGACCCAGTACTTC. This gives the protein CASSTRTSGLETQYF. Combining the CDR3 with reference TRBV9 and TRBJ2-5 gives the whole variable domain DSGVTQTPKHLITATGQRVTLRCSPRSGDLSVYWYQQSLDQGLQFLIQYYNGEERAKGNILERFSAQQFPDLHSELNLSSLELGDSALYFCASSTRTSGLETQYFGPGTRLLVL.

DNA of the CDR3: TGCGCCAGCAGCTTGGATCCTCTTATAGCTAGCACAGATACGCAGTATTTT. Translating it yields CASSLDPLIASTDTQYF. The chain recombines TRBV5-1 with TRBJ2-3; D gene uncertain. The CDR3 loop spans 17 amino acids. Germline CDR1 SGHRS, CDR2 YFSETQ. V lost 0 bases and J lost 0, with 14 bases in between.

The DNA for the CDR3 is TGTGCCAGCAGTGACTCCCGGGGAATTAATAATTCACCCCTCCACTTT. Encoded protein: CASSDSRGINNSPLHF. The genes are TRBV6-4 and TRBJ1-6; the D is unclear. The germline V gene has CDR1 MRHNA and CDR2 SNTAGT. The CDR3 is 16 residues long. The V and J ends lost 0 bases and 5 bases respectively, with 11 bases between them.

The V call is TRBV4-1, the J call TRBJ2-5; 8 bases map to TRBD1. The germline V gene has CDR1 MGHRA and CDR2 YSYEKL. The CDR3 sequence is 16 residues long. V lost 7 bases to trimming and J lost 4 bases; unmatched junction nucleotides: 14. The CDR3 reads CASNATGAYRGETQYF. The CDR3 DNA is TGCGCCAGCAACGCGACAGGGGCCTATCGGGGAGAGACCCAGTACTTC.

V and J are TRBV25-1 and TRBJ2-7; 8 nucleotides match TRBD1. CDR1 and CDR2 (germline): MGHDK, SYGVNS. This CDR3 has 14 amino acids. The trim removed 4 bases at V and 6 bases at J, leaving 8 bases unmatched. This CDR3 is CASSGLAGGIEQYF. As DNA, the CDR3 is TGTGCCAGCAGTGGCCTCGCAGGGGGCATCGAGCAGTACTTC.

The chain recombines TRBV7-2 with TRBJ2-1; 9 bases fit TRBD1. In germline, CDR1 is SGHTA, CDR2 FQGNSA. The CDR3 has 15 residues. J gave up 3 bases and V 5 bases, and 5 bases lay outside the gene matches. The CDR3 spells CASSPPGQGYNEQFF. In DNA form, the CDR3 reads TGTGCCAGCAGCCCACCGGGACAGGGCTACAATGAGCAGTTCTTC. Full variable domain (missing parts from reference TRBV7-2 and TRBJ2-1): GAGVSQSPSNKVTEKGKDVELRCDPISGHTALYWYRQSLGQGLEFLIYFQGNSAPDKSGLPSDRFSAERTGGSVSTLTIQRTQQEDSAVYLCASSPPGQGYNEQFFGPGTRLTVL.

The genes are TRBV6-2 or TRBV6-3 and TRBJ2-4; D may be TRBD2 (5 bases). There are 16 residues in the CDR3. V lost 4 bases, J lost 2 bases, and 15 bases lay in between. From germline, CDR1 is MNHEY and CDR2 SVGEGT. The CDR3 reads CASSSARTSPKNIQYF. The CDR3 DNA reads as TGTGCCAGCAGTTCAGCCCGAACTAGTCCCAAAAACATTCAGTACTTC.

The CDR3 sequence: CASSLVGRRSTDTQYF. In DNA form, the CDR3 reads TGTGCCAGCAGCTTAGTGGGGCGGCGAAGCACAGATACGCAGTATTTT. This chain uses TRBV11-2 with TRBJ2-3; TRBD1 might be the D (5 bases). The CDR3 has 16 amino acids. The ends were cut back, 1 base at V and 0 bases at J, with 11 bases in the middle. Germline V gene data show CDR1 as SGHAT and CDR2 as FQNNGV.